The 8 T cell receptor beta chains below were found in one sample sequenced in a study of control samples from healthy donors and cancer patients. Profiled with immunoSEQ multiplex PCR; TCRdb holds only in-frame clones, not every one. The table records 45,000 to 60,000 clones, approximately 94% of them present only once. Sequencing input: PBMCs. All receptors come from a man aged 30 to 39 with colorectal cancer.

The chain recombines TRBV5-4 with TRBJ2-7, with 10 bases that match TRBD2. This CDR3 has 17 amino acids. The germline gives CDR1 SGHNT, CDR2 YYREEE (reference sequence). V lost 0 bases to trimming and J lost 4 bases; unmatched junction nucleotides: 10. CDR3 region: CASSLGSGGASTYEQYF. CDR3 DNA: TGTGCCAGCAGCTTGGGGAGCGGGGGGGCCTCAACATACGAGCAGTACTTC.

V usage is TRBV11-2 and J usage is TRBJ1-1; no reliable D call. The CDR3 sequence is 15 residues long. Trimming took off 5 bases at V and 3 bases at J, with 16 bases between the two ends. Per the germline V gene, CDR1 is SGHAT and CDR2 is FQNNGV. The CDR3 protein is CASSPAAGTDTEAFF. The CDR3 DNA is TGTGCCAGCAGCCCCGCAGCGGGCACTGACACTGAAGCTTTCTTT.

The rearrangement joins TRBV20-1 to TRBJ1-6; D unresolved. The CDR3 runs 14 residues. CDR1 and CDR2 (germline): DFQATT, SNEGSKA (reference sequence). The V end lost 3 bases, the J end lost 7 bases, and 13 bases lay between the germline ends. For the CDR3, the DNA is TGCAGTGCTAGTAGTTCCCATGAGAATTCACCCCTCCACTTT. Amino acids: CSASSSHENSPLHF.

The chain has TRBV9 and TRBJ1-5; D uncertain. Germline CDR1 and CDR2: SGDLS and YYNGEE. The CDR3 runs to 15 residues. V was cut by 2 bases and J by 1 base, with 10 bases left in between. The CDR3 reads CASSVGTASNQPQHF. In DNA form, the CDR3 reads TGTGCCAGCAGCGTGGGAACAGCAAGCAATCAGCCCCAGCATTTT.

The J gene is TRBJ1-2, the V gene TRBV10-2; 7 bases map to TRBD1. V shed 3 bases and J 2 bases; nucleotides not matched to a gene: 3. The CDR3 sequence is 14 residues long. Germline V CDR1 and CDR2: WSHSY, SAAADI. The CDR3 nucleotides read TGCGCCAGCAGTGACAGGGGGGTGAACTATGGCTACACCTTC. Its protein is CASSDRGVNYGYTF.

CDR3 coding DNA: TGTGCCAGCAGCCACAGGACGGGGGGCTATGGCTACACCTTC. It codes for CASSHRTGGYGYTF. The chain couples TRBV6-2 or TRBV6-3 to TRBJ1-2; TRBD1 might be the D (5 bases). This CDR3 region has 14 residues. Between the trimmed V and J ends, which lost 6 bases and 4 bases, there was a span of 15 bases. Germline CDR1 and CDR2: MNHEY and SVGEGT.

This clone was seen only a few times. The rearrangement uses TRBV4-3 and TRBJ2-7; the D gene could be TRBD1 or TRBD2 (5 bases each). The ends were cut back, 0 bases at V and 6 bases at J, with 9 bases in the middle. The CDR3 totals 13 residues. Germline loops: CDR1 LGHNA, CDR2 YSLEER. Here the CDR3 reads CASSQDYGAEQYF. In nucleotides, the CDR3 is TGCGCCAGCAGCCAAGATTACGGGGCCGAGCAGTACTTC.

This clone appeared a single time. This chain joins TRBV7-2 and TRBJ1-1; no definite D call. The CDR3 covers 13 residues. The V gene lost 1 base and the J gene lost 0 bases, with 3 bases spanning the gap. CDR1 is SGHTA and CDR2 is FQGNSA in the germline V gene. The CDR3 loop is CASSLVMNTEAFF. DNA of the CDR3: TGTGCCAGCAGCTTAGTTATGAACACTGAAGCTTTCTTT.